This T cell receptor beta chain was retrieved from a study of blood T cells in healthy people across ages. Alongside a J-beta primer mix, a sample-barcoded 5' primer served in a second PCR lasting roughly 7 to 12 cycles. MiXCR, run by TCRdb on the 5' RACE reads, gives a single entry per CDR3 protein. The data show roughly 570,000 distinct CDR3 sequences, about 25% seen once. A few counts support this clonotype. This CDR3 region has 13 residues. Germline CDR1 is MNHNS and CDR2 is SASEGT. What was sequenced was blood. V is TRBV6-1 and J is TRBJ2-1, with D possibly being TRBD1 or TRBD2 (6 bases each). The end of the DNA is better explained by TRBJ2-5, so the J call may be wrong. This receptor was taken from a woman in her 70s in good health. CDR3 loop: CASGLRGLETQYF. For the CDR3, the DNA is TGTGCCAGCGGCCTCCGGGGGCTAGAGACCCAGTACTTC.